This T cell receptor beta chain was observed in a study of monozygotic twins with inflammatory bowel disease (dated by TCRdb to the late 2010s). Describing the broader study: In total, around 28 monozygotic twin pairs made up the full study: 19 Danish pairs, all IBD-discordant, plus nine German pairs, of which four were IBD-concordant and five were IBD-discordant. Within discordant pairs, disease-associated traits were sought mainly by comparing IBD patients with their genetically identical healthy co-twins. Each individual had, on average, about 151 000 unique TCRalpha sequences and 181 000 unique TCRbeta sequences available for analysis. Broad study findings and their caveats: No single strong signal or clonotype linked to IBD turned up in the results, so the idea that one exists was not supported. Measured by the inverse Simpson index, TCRbeta repertoire diversity was lower in IBD patients than in their healthy co-twins. The analysis was unable to tell apart different T cell subtypes. Repertoire similarity did not differ between concordant and discordant twins, which could be due to limited statistical power. Differing immunosuppressive treatments among patients may have added background noise and inter-individual variability to the repertoires. Compared with healthy twins, IBD patients shared fewer clonotypes with other individuals, and the difference was most pronounced in patients with signs of disease activity.

About this clonotype: This clone's antigen is unknown.

Library preparation was by 5' RACE. The input for every TCR library was approximately 3,500 ng of total RNA. cDNA was synthesized with SMARTScribe reverse transcriptase in eight separate reactions per sample. During cDNA synthesis, template switching introduced unique molecular identifiers that contained a 6-nucleotide sample barcode. Two nested PCRs of about 16 and 10 cycles amplified the TCRalpha and TCRbeta cDNA, and bead purification followed each PCR. Before amplification, the cDNA was treated with uracil DNA-glycosylase and purified using the QIAquick PCR purification kit. The second PCR added Illumina TruSeq-compatible adapters along with sample-specific barcodes. Library quality and concentration were checked on TapeStation and Qubit, and libraries were pooled at approximately 5 ng each. Pooled libraries were sequenced on an Illumina HiSeq2500 single-index Rapid Run with 2 x 100 bp reads and custom sequencing primers. In the authors' own workflow: MiGEC version 1.2.6 was used for UMI-based consensus assembly to correct PCR and sequencing errors. MiXCR version 2.1.1 was used to carry out V(D)J alignment, clonotype assembly and CDR3 extraction. Gene usage, clonotype sharing and MAIT/NKT TCR abundance were normalised by analysing the top 1000, 10 000 and 20 000 clonotypes per sample. After downsampling to 27 000 UMIs, diversity was calculated as the inverse Simpson index using the vegan R package. Paired Mann-Whitney U tests on discordant twin pairs were used, with Benjamini-Hochberg multiple-testing correction. Through TCRdb reprocessing, the reads give one entry per CDR3 protein sequence; DNA is omitted. V and J calls and clone size were set by TCRdb, not the authors. The sample has roughly 170,000 distinct CDR3 sequences on record. The ten biggest clones cover 6% to 9.5% of the sample.

The CDR3 sequence holds 12 residues, the cysteine and phenylalanine included. The nucleotide record is missing. From each donor, a roughly 2.7 ml peripheral blood sample was collected into PAXgene tubes and kept at -80 degrees C. Total RNA was isolated from whole blood with the PAXgene blood miRNA kit on an automated QIAcube, without T cell sorting. Peripheral blood from monozygotic twin pairs concordant or discordant for inflammatory bowel disease was subjected to deep TCRalpha and TCRbeta repertoire profiling with unique molecular barcoding. For every twin pair, smoking habits were documented, and each individual was categorised as a current, former or never smoker.

The chain employs TRBV12-3 or TRBV12-4 and TRBJ1-4. Input material: blood. This clonotype was obtained from a human donor with ulcerative colitis or Crohn's disease, or a healthy co-twin of an affected twin (not recorded which). The CDR3 protein is CASRHSDEKLFF.